The T cell receptor beta chain described here comes from a study of cytomegalovirus exposure and HLA in healthy donors. The CDR3 spans 19 residues. The V gene end was trimmed by 4 bases and the J gene end by 1 base; junction bases not matched to a gene: 13. CDR1 is SGHKS and CDR2 is YYEKEE in the germline V gene (reference sequence). Primers for the PCR totalled 60 Vbeta and 13 Jbeta. The method was immunoSEQ multiplex PCR; TCRdb's version includes in-frame clones alone and lacks a portion of them. The top ten clones hold approximately 3% of a sample with 100,000 to 150,000 clones, 70% to 85% of them seen once.

The clonotype originates from a boy aged 2-9 years in good health and CMV-seronegative. This chain uses TRBV5-5 with TRBJ2-3; 12 nucleotides align to TRBD2. The sequenced sample consisted of PBMCs. The CDR3, as DNA: TGTGCCAGCAGCCACCTGGGGCTAGCGGGGGGGAGTCGCACAGATACGCAGTATTTT. This sequence encodes CASSHLGLAGGSRTDTQYF.